This T cell receptor beta chain is drawn from a study of tumor and adjacent non-tumor tissue in lung cancer. The template was RNA from unsorted bulk tissue. From germline, CDR1 is SGHDT and CDR2 YYEEEE. V trimming: 4 bases; J trimming: 5 bases; junction bases outside the gene matches: 12. The CDR3 is 16 amino acids. TCRbeta libraries were built with three rounds of nested PCR, modified from ARM-PCR. TCRdb reanalysed the multiplex PCR reads using MiXCR and keeps one entry per CDR3 protein. The data show more than 85,000 distinct CDR3 sequences, around 80% seen once. This sequence joins TRBV5-6 and TRBJ2-1; TRBD2 agrees at 7 bases. The source of this sequence is a woman between 55 and 75 years old with non-small cell lung cancer. Sequencing was carried out using lung tumor tissue. This CDR3 is CASSRQLARGHNEQFF. CDR3 DNA: TGTGCCAGCAGCCGCCAACTAGCGAGAGGACACAATGAGCAGTTCTTC.